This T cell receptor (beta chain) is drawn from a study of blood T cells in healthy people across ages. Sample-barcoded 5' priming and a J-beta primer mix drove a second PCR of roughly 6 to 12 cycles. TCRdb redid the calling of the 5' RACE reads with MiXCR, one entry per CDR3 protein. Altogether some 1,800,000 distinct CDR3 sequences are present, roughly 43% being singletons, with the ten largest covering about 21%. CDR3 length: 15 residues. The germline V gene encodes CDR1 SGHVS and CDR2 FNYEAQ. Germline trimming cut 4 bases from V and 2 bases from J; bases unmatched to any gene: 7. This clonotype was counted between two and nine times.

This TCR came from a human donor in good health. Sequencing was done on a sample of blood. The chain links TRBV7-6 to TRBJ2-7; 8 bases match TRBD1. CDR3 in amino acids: CASSSRTGSAYEQYF. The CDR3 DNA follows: TGTGCCAGCAGCTCCCGGACAGGGAGCGCCTACGAGCAGTACTTC.